The present T cell receptor beta chain was sequenced within a study of lymphopenia after photon versus proton radiotherapy. V shed 7 bases and J shed 0 bases, with 19 bases lying between them. CDR1 is LNHDA, CDR2 SQIVND, per germline (reference sequence). This CDR3 is built from 17 residues. With regard to this clone: The antigen is not known.

Sequencing was performed with immunoSEQ multiplex PCR; in TCRdb, only in-frame clones are kept and a portion is missing. The top ten hold over 2% of the sample, which has fewer than 50,000 clones, about 85% seen once. General study points: Only patients who died were analyzed for survival; proton advantage is unproven. A bigger post-nadir fall in TCR diversity correlated inversely with survival time in deceased patients. Photon-treated patients lost naive T cells and TCR diversity; proton-treated stayed stable. After the lymphocyte nadir, photon-treated repertoires showed oligoclonal expansion, especially of CD8+ Temra cells.

The sequence derives from a middle-aged man with gastric cancer. The chain recombines TRBV19 with TRBJ1-3, with D perhaps TRBD1 (6 bases). The material was peripheral blood, obtained from a patient treated with photon-based radiotherapy. The CDR3 sequence is CASTLNRDTFSGNTIYF. The CDR3 region has the DNA TGTGCCAGTACCCTGAACCGGGACACCTTCTCTGGAAACACCATATATTTT.